The 25 T cell receptor beta chains presented below share a single source sample, sequenced in a study of post-analysis software for immune sequencing data. The study's findings and limits: TRBV5-6, TRBV5-1 and TRBV20-1 belonged to a set of about five TRBV segments that were more frequent in patients than controls.

The antigens these receptors bind are not known. Presence of unique molecular identifiers characterized the TCR beta cDNA libraries. TCRdb passed the PCR reads through MiXCR, listing each CDR3 protein once. Here the sample spans 650,000 to 900,000 distinct CDR3 sequences, about 45% being singletons. Sequenced material: blood. These receptors were collected from a girl under 18 with multiple sclerosis.

This sequence joins TRBV7-2 and TRBJ2-4; TRBD1 agrees at 7 bases. The J call could be wrong; TRBJ2-7 is a better fit for the DNA end. The CDR3 runs to 14 residues. CDR1 is SGHTA and CDR2 is FQGNSA in the germline V gene. The CDR3 nucleotides are TGTGCCAGCACCACCGTCAGGGGGTACCACGAGCAGTACTTC. Its translation is CASTTVRGYHEQYF.

V gene TRBV7-9 combines with J gene TRBJ1-1; D is perhaps TRBD1 (6 bases). Trimming removed 4 bases at V and 1 base at J, with 13 bases between. The CDR3 runs to 15 residues. CDR1 and CDR2 (germline): SEHNR, FQNEAQ (reference sequence). CDR3: CASSSGTRKNTEAFF. CDR3 DNA sequence: TGTGCCAGCAGCTCAGGGACAAGGAAGAACACTGAAGCTTTCTTT.

The V call is TRBV20-1, the J call TRBJ1-1; D is possibly TRBD1 (6 bases). The V end lost 6 bases, the J end lost 4 bases, and 15 bases lay between the germline ends. Looked up from germline, CDR1 is DFQATT and CDR2 is SNEGSKA (reference sequence). The CDR3 runs to 13 residues. The CDR3 protein is CSAPNRVGTEAFF. CDR3 nucleotide sequence: TGCAGTGCGCCAAACAGGGTTGGCACTGAAGCTTTCTTT.

This chain connects TRBV30 to TRBJ1-1; D perhaps matches TRBD1 (5 bases). The V end was cut by 5 bases, the J end by 0 bases, with 10 bases between. CDR3 size: 13 residues. Germline-derived CDR1 and CDR2 are GTSNPN and SVGIG (reference sequence). CDR3 protein: CAWDRGLNTEAFF. The CDR3 DNA reads as TGTGCCTGGGATAGGGGACTGAACACTGAAGCTTTCTTT.

This chain connects TRBV24-1 to TRBJ2-3; D is tentatively TRBD1 or TRBD2 (5 bases each). Trimming removed 5 bases at V and 5 bases at J, with 16 bases between. The CDR3 is made up of 15 amino acids. Germline V gene sequence: CDR1 KGHDR, CDR2 SFDVKD. For the CDR3, the DNA is TGTGCCACCAGTGGGACGGGGCGGAAGGGAGATACGCAGTATTTT. Encoded protein: CATSGTGRKGDTQYF.

This chain uses TRBV2 with TRBJ2-1; tentatively, D is TRBD2 (6 bases). Per the germline V gene, CDR1 is SNHLY and CDR2 is FYNNEI. The CDR3 contains 13 residues. Trimming took off 8 bases at V and 9 bases at J, with 17 bases between the two ends. The CDR3 protein is CASLDSSGGEQFF. The CDR3 DNA reads TGTGCCAGCCTGGACTCCTCCGGGGGTGAGCAGTTCTTC. Based on the CDR3 plus reference TRBV2 and TRBJ2-1, the full variable domain is EPEVTQTPSHQVTQMGQEVILRCVPISNHLYFYWYRQILGQKVEFLVSFYNNEISEKSEIFDDQFSVERPDGSNFTLKIRSTKLEDSAMYFCASLDSSGGEQFFGPGTRLTVL.

The chain employs TRBV15 and TRBJ2-5, with 12 nucleotides matching TRBD2. The CDR3 runs 15 residues. Losses at the gene ends were 3 bases for V and 5 bases for J; bases not matched to a gene: 4. The V gene's germline CDR1 is LNHNV and CDR2 YYDKDF (reference sequence). The chain's CDR3 is CATSSGTSGSETQYF. The CDR3 DNA reads as TGTGCCACCAGCAGCGGGACTAGCGGGTCGGAGACCCAGTACTTC.

The sample holds a few counts of this clonotype. The gene calls are TRBV12-3 or TRBV12-4 and TRBJ2-4, with 7 bases fitting TRBD1. This CDR3 contains 12 residues. V dropped 1 base and J dropped 13; count of bases not matched to a gene: 4. CDR3 region: CASSLGATGQYF. The CDR3 coding sequence is TGTGCCAGCAGTTTAGGGGCGACAGGGCAGTACTTC.

This clonotype was seen a few times. This rearrangement joins TRBV29-1 to TRBJ2-5; D may be TRBD2 (6 bases). V was shortened by 3 bases and J by 3 bases, with 11 bases between the two germline ends. The germline V gene encodes CDR1 SQVTM and CDR2 ANQGSEA. The CDR3 extends over 13 amino acids. The CDR3 protein is CSVEGVAEETQYF. CDR3 bases: TGCAGCGTTGAGGGGGTAGCGGAAGAGACCCAGTACTTC. Complete variable domain (other parts from reference TRBV29-1 and TRBJ2-5): SAVISQKPSRDICQRGTSLTIQCQVDSQVTMMFWYRQQPGQSLTLIATANQGSEATYESGFVIDKFPISRPNLTFSTLTVSNMSPEDSSIYLCSVEGVAEETQYFGPGTRLLVL.

The chain employs TRBV5-5 and TRBJ1-1; no firm D call. V lost 2 bases and J lost 1, with 9 bases in between. Germline V gives CDR1 SGHKS, CDR2 YYEKEE (reference sequence). There are 14 residues in the CDR3. Here the CDR3 DNA reads TGTGCCAGCAGCTTTCTTCGGGAGAACACTGAAGCTTTCTTT. This translates into CASSFLRENTEAFF.

The chain combines TRBV3-1 with TRBJ1-4; 8 bases align to TRBD1. This CDR3 has 16 amino acids. J lost 8 bases, V lost 0 bases, and 8 bases had no gene match. Germline V gene data show CDR1 as LGHDT and CDR2 as YNNKEL (reference sequence). CDR3 residues: CASSQDNAAGGEKLFF. CDR3 coding DNA: TGTGCCAGCAGCCAAGATAATGCGGCAGGGGGCGAAAAACTGTTTTTT. The variable domain in full, with the rest retrieved from reference TRBV3-1 and TRBJ1-4, is DTAVSQTPKYLVTQMGNDKSIKCEQNLGHDTMYWYKQDSKKFLKIMFSYNNKELIINETVPNRFSPKSPDKAHLNLHINSLELGDSAVYFCASSQDNAAGGEKLFFGSGTQLSVL.

For this clonotype: Germline is not matched at one junction end, which may reflect a read error. V gene TRBV25-1 combines with J gene TRBJ2-3; D unresolved. The CDR3 covers 12 residues. In germline, CDR1 is MGHDK, CDR2 SYGVNS. The CDR3 is CASSDWLDTQYF. Here the CDR3 DNA reads TGTGCCAGTAGTGACTGGCTAGATACGCAGTATTTT.

The chain is built from TRBV10-3 and TRBJ2-3; 9 bases are a match to TRBD1. Germline CDR1 and CDR2: ENHRY and SYGVKD. Trimming took 2 bases from V and 0 from J; bases not matched to a gene: 12. This CDR3 has 19 residues. CDR3 in DNA: TGTGCCATCAGTGAGATTTATCAGGGGACAGGGTGGAGCACAGATACGCAGTATTTT. It yields the protein CAISEIYQGTGWSTDTQYF.

This sequence joins TRBV19 and TRBJ2-7; D is unclear. Trimming stripped 4 bases from V and 3 bases from J, with 7 bases between. CDR3 length: 12 amino acids. Germline-derived CDR1 and CDR2 are LNHDA and SQIVND (reference sequence). The CDR3 DNA reads TGTGCCAGTAGTAACGACCGCTACGAGCAGTACTTC. This translates into CASSNDRYEQYF.

The table lists this clonotype with a few counts. V usage is TRBV25-1 and J usage is TRBJ2-1; 10 nucleotides agree with TRBD2. The V gene's germline CDR1 is MGHDK and CDR2 SYGVNS. The CDR3 is 13 amino acids. Germline trimming cut 4 bases from V and 6 bases from J; bases unmatched to any gene: 0. CDR3 sequence reads: CASSGTSGNEQFF. CDR3 nucleotides: TGTGCCAGCAGTGGGACTAGCGGCAATGAGCAGTTCTTC.

The J gene is TRBJ2-3, the V gene TRBV7-2; 16 nucleotides agree with TRBD2. Trimming removed 2 bases from V and 6 bases from J; junction bases left unmatched: 5. Looked up from germline, CDR1 is SGHTA and CDR2 is FQGNSA. This CDR3 is 17 amino acids long. This chain's CDR3 is CASSLPGLAGGPDTQYF. CDR3 sequence (DNA): TGTGCCAGCAGCTTACCGGGACTAGCGGGAGGGCCGGATACGCAGTATTTT.

This clonotype was recorded a few times. This rearrangement joins TRBV2 to TRBJ2-3; D may be TRBD1 or TRBD2 (5 bases each). The germline V gene has CDR1 SNHLY and CDR2 FYNNEI. CDR3 length equals 17 residues. Trimming took off 9 bases at V and 4 bases at J, with 26 bases between the two ends. The CDR3 sequence is CARSRGGQGGSADTQYF. The CDR3 bases are TGTGCCAGAAGTCGGGGTGGCCAGGGTGGGAGCGCAGATACGCAGTATTTT.

This clonotype was observed a few times. The rearrangement joins TRBV29-1 to TRBJ2-1; 14 bases agree with TRBD2. CDR1 is SQVTM and CDR2 is ANQGSEA in the germline V gene. This CDR3 has 19 amino acids. The junction had 15 bases not matched to a gene; V was cut back by 0 bases and J by 8 bases. In DNA form, the CDR3 reads TGCAGCGTTGAAGACCCCGGGACTAGCGGGAGTATGTTTATGGATGAGCAGTTCTTC. The encoded protein is CSVEDPGTSGSMFMDEQFF.

This clonotype was detected a few times. The chain has TRBV15 and TRBJ2-1; no clear D gene. Germline CDR1 reads LNHNV; CDR2 reads YYDKDF (reference sequence). V was clipped by 3 bases and J by 2 bases, with 5 bases between them. This CDR3 has 13 amino acids. This CDR3 is CATSRVAYNEQFF. The CDR3 bases are TGTGCCACCAGCAGGGTCGCCTACAATGAGCAGTTCTTC. Full variable domain (remainder filled in from reference TRBV15 and TRBJ2-1): DAMVIQNPRYQVTQFGKPVTLSCSQTLNHNVMYWYQQKSSQAPKLLFHYYDKDFNNEADTPDNFQSRRPNTSFCFLDIRSPGLGDTAMYLCATSRVAYNEQFFGPGTRLTVL.

The chain carries TRBV29-1 and TRBJ2-5; 7 bases line up with TRBD1. Germline V gene data show CDR1 as SQVTM and CDR2 as ANQGSEA. Trimming took 7 bases from V and 5 from J; bases not matched to a gene: 13. The CDR3 spans 14 residues. The CDR3 DNA reads TGCAGCGGCGGCGACGGGACGGACAGGGAGACCCAGTACTTC. Its translation: CSGGDGTDRETQYF. The entire variable domain, with the rest obtained from reference TRBV29-1 and TRBJ2-5, is as follows: SAVISQKPSRDICQRGTSLTIQCQVDSQVTMMFWYRQQPGQSLTLIATANQGSEATYESGFVIDKFPISRPNLTFSTLTVSNMSPEDSSIYLCSGGDGTDRETQYFGPGTRLLVL.

The V and J genes are TRBV5-1 and TRBJ1-4; 8 nucleotides align to TRBD1. The CDR3 is made up of 17 amino acids. V dropped 4 bases and J dropped 0; count of bases not matched to a gene: 8. Germline V CDR1 and CDR2: SGHRS, YFSETQ. The CDR3: CASSQTTGDATNEKLFF. The CDR3 coding sequence is TGCGCCAGCAGCCAGACGACAGGGGATGCAACTAATGAAAAACTGTTTTTT.

V is TRBV6-5 and J is TRBJ1-6; D is unclear. This CDR3 region has 15 residues. CDR1 and CDR2 (germline): MNHEY, SVGAGI. Deletions cut 2 bases from V and 8 bases from J, with 13 bases between. CDR3 residues: CASSYVSRGDSPLHF. DNA of the CDR3: TGTGCCAGCAGTTACGTCTCCCGCGGTGATTCACCCCTCCACTTT.

The genes are TRBV29-1 and TRBJ2-7, with 8 bases aligning to TRBD2. Per the germline V gene, CDR1 is SQVTM and CDR2 is ANQGSEA. J gave up 4 bases and V 5 bases, and 7 bases lay outside the gene matches. CDR3 size: 13 residues. CDR3 loop: CSVRLGRAYEQYF. The CDR3 DNA follows: TGCAGCGTTCGCCTCGGGAGGGCGTACGAGCAGTACTTC.

The chain couples TRBV27 to TRBJ2-1; possibly TRBD1 or TRBD2 for D (5 bases each). Between the trimmed V and J ends, which lost 5 bases and 9 bases, there was a span of 23 bases. Germline V lookup: CDR1 MNHEY, CDR2 SMNVEV (reference sequence). CDR3 length equals 16 residues. The CDR3 sequence: CASSPPGTRSLFEQFF. For the CDR3, the DNA is TGTGCCAGCAGTCCACCCGGGACCCGATCTTTATTTGAGCAGTTCTTC.

As DNA, the CDR3 is TGTGCCAGCAGCGCCGGACTAGCGGGAGAGGTGGCCAAAAACATTCAGTACTTC. Its protein product is CASSAGLAGEVAKNIQYF. This chain connects TRBV9 to TRBJ2-4; the match to TRBD2 covers 13 bases. After removal of 3 bases from V and 1 base from J, the junction contained 7 bases not matched to a gene. The CDR3 covers 18 residues. Germline V lookup: CDR1 SGDLS, CDR2 YYNGEE. The full variable domain, with the rest looked up from reference TRBV9 and TRBJ2-4, is DSGVTQTPKHLITATGQRVTLRCSPRSGDLSVYWYQQSLDQGLQFLIQYYNGEERAKGNILERFSAQQFPDLHSELNLSSLELGDSALYFCASSAGLAGEVAKNIQYFGAGTRLSVL.